This T cell receptor beta chain was recovered during a study of OX40 agonist ivuxolimab in advanced cancers. Study as a whole: People in dose escalation had one of these cancers: hepatocellular carcinoma, melanoma, renal cell or head and neck cancer.

Produced via immunoSEQ multiplex PCR; TCRdb's table is partial and in-frame only. The sample has 77,000 or so clones, about nine tenths seen once. Prior autoimmune disease or systemic immunosuppression barred patients. Sample: CD4+ or CD8+ T cells sorted from blood, taken in a trial of the OX40 agonist ivuxolimab. The receptor comes from an adult with an advanced solid tumor such as melanoma, head and neck, liver or kidney cancer.

As DNA, the CDR3 is TGTGCCAGCAGCTTAGGGGGGACAGGGGCGATGAACACTGAAGCTTTCTTT. It is translated as CASSLGGTGAMNTEAFF. This chain uses TRBV11-3 with TRBJ1-1, with 10 positions matching TRBD1. Trimming cost V 1 base and J 0 bases; bases outside gene matches: 5. CDR1 is SGHNT, CDR2 YENEEA, per germline. The CDR3 is 17 residues long.